The sample holds many counts of the clone carrying this TCR beta chain. The germline V gene encodes CDR1 SEHNR and CDR2 FQNEAQ (reference sequence). The CDR3 totals 17 residues. The junction had 13 bases not matched to a gene; V was cut back by 5 bases and J by 3 bases. The entry originates in a study of molecular identifiers for immune sequencing clone quantification. TCRdb itself ran the PCR reads through MiXCR, one entry per CDR3 protein. The data contain hundreds of thousands of distinct CDR3 sequences, roughly a quarter of them seen just once; the ten biggest clones take up roughly 0.7%. The sequenced material came from naive CD8+ T cells from blood, with Jurkat cell RNA spiked in. Subset indicated: FACS-sorted CD8+CD4-CCR7+CD45RA+ naive T cells. The sequence came from a human donor in good health. Some libraries in this study had Jurkat cell RNA spiked in. The gene calls are TRBV7-9 and TRBJ2-1, with 7 bases matching TRBD1. The DNA for the CDR3 is TGTGCCAGCAGCCCTGCTTACGAGGGACAGAACTACAATGAGCAGTTCTTC. Its protein product is CASSPAYEGQNYNEQFF.